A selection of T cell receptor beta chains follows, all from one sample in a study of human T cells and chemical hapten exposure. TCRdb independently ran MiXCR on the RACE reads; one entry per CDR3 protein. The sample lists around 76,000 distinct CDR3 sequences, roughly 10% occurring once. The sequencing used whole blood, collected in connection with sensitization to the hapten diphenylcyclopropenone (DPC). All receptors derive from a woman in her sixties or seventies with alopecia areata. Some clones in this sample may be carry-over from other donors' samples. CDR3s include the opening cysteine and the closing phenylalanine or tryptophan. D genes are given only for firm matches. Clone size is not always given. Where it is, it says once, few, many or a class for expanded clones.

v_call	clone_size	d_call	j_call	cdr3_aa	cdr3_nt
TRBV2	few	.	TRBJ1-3	CASPGTDSGNTIYF	TGTGCCAGCCCCGGGACGGACTCTGGAAACACCATATATTTT
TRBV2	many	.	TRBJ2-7	CASLPPTYEQYF	TGTGCCAGCTTGCCCCCCACCTACGAGCAGTACTTC
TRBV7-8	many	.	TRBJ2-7	CASSRSLGGSPPPHF	TGTGCCAGCAGCCGTTCCCTCGGGGGCTCTCCCCCCCCACACTTC
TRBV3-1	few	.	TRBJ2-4	CASSQVLVGNIQYF	TGTGCCAGCAGCCAAGTTCTTGTCGGAAACATTCAGTACTTC
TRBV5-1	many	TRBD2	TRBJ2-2	CASSLAQRGGTGELFF	TGCGCCAGCAGCTTGGCCCAGCGGGGGGGCACCGGGGAGCTGTTTTTT
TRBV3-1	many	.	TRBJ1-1	CASSEIAAFF	TGTGCCAGCAGCGAAATAGCAGCTTTCTTT
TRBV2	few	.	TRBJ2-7	CASRGDDLYEQYF	TGTGCCAGCAGGGGCGATGACCTCTACGAGCAGTACTTC
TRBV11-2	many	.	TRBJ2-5	CASSPDNFQETQYF	TGTGCCAGCAGCCCTGACAACTTTCAAGAGACCCAGTACTTC
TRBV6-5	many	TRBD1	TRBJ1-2	CASSYSSRTGASRDGYTF	TGTGCCAGCAGTTACTCGTCCAGGACAGGAGCCTCTCGTGATGGCTACACCTTC
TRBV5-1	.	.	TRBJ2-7	CASSLPEGSPYEQYF	TGCGCCAGCAGCTTGCCAGAGGGCTCACCCTACGAGCAGTACTTC